This T cell receptor beta chain stems from a study of blood T cell repertoires in COVID-19. Study summary: Samples of COVID-19 (acute and convalescent) were obtained from the United States, Italy and Spain. From T cells, B-cell-depleted T cells, or PBMCs came the material, which was cDNA or gDNA.

CDR1 is MDHEN, CDR2 SYDVKM, per germline. Losses at the gene ends were 6 bases for V and 3 bases for J; bases not matched to a gene: 7. The length of the CDR3 is 14 residues. Produced via immunoSEQ multiplex PCR; TCRdb's table is partial and in-frame only. The profile covers about 74,000 clones, with roughly 81% appearing a single time and 36% taken by the ten largest. This TCR came from a man between 65 and 85 years old with acute or convalescent COVID-19. The gene calls are TRBV28 and TRBJ1-2; 7 bases fit TRBD1. Material for sequencing was peripheral blood. CDR3 in amino acids: CASSPLDRDYGYTF. Written as DNA, the CDR3 is TGTGCCAGCAGCCCTCTTGACAGGGACTATGGCTACACCTTC.